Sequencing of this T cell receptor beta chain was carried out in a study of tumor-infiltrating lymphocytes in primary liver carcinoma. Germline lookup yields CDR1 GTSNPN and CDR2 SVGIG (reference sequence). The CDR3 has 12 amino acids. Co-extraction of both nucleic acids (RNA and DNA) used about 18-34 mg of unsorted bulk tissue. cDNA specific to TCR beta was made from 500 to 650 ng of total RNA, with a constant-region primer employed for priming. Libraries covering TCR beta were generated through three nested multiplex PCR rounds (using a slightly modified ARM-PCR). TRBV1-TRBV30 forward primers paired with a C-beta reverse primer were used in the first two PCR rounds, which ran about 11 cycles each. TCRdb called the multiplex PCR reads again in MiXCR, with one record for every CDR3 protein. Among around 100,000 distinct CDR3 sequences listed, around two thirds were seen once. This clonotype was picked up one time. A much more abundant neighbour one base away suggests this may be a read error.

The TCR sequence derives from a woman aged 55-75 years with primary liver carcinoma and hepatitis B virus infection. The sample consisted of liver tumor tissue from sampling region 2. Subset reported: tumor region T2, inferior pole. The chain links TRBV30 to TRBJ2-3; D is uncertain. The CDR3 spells CAWSGLGDMQYF. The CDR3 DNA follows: TGTGCCTGGAGTGGCTTGGGTGATATGCAGTATTTT.